These T cell receptor beta chains were read from a single sample in a study of blood T cells in healthy people across ages. TCRdb redid the calling of the 5' RACE reads with MiXCR, one entry per CDR3 protein. Of about 1.6 million distinct CDR3 sequences listed, roughly 30% are singletons. The sample was blood. The source of these receptors is a woman in her twenties or thirties in good health. The CDR3 runs from the conserved cysteine through the conserved F or W. A D gene is named only where the DNA matches it firmly. Part of the rows lack a size; the others show once, few, many or a class for expanded clones.

cdr3_nt: TGTGCCAGCTCACCAACTCAACAGGGTAACTATGGCTACACCTTC; cdr3_aa: CASSPTQQGNYGYTF; d_call: -; j_call: TRBJ1-2; clone_size: -; v_call: TRBV18
cdr3_nt: TGTGCCAGCAGCTTAGCAGGGGTGTGGCAGCCCCAGCATTTT; cdr3_aa: CASSLAGVWQPQHF; d_call: -; j_call: TRBJ1-5; clone_size: -; v_call: TRBV7-2
cdr3_nt: TGCGCCAGCAGCCATCCTTCAGGGGGAAGGGGGCAGTACTTC; cdr3_aa: CASSHPSGGRGQYF; d_call: TRBD1; j_call: TRBJ2-7; clone_size: -; v_call: TRBV4-1
cdr3_nt: TGTGCCACCCAGGGAAACACCATATATTTT; cdr3_aa: CATQGNTIYF; d_call: -; j_call: TRBJ1-3; clone_size: few; v_call: TRBV10-3
cdr3_nt: TGTGCCACCAGTGACCCAGACAGAGATACGCAGTATTTT; cdr3_aa: CATSDPDRDTQYF; d_call: -; j_call: TRBJ2-3; clone_size: few; v_call: TRBV24-1
cdr3_nt: TGCAGTGCTGGAGGGAAACCGGAGAGCTCCTATGAGCAGTACTTC; cdr3_aa: CSAGGKPESSYEQYF; d_call: -; j_call: TRBJ2-7; clone_size: -; v_call: TRBV20-1
cdr3_nt: TGTGCCAGCAGCCAAAAGCCCGGCGTGAACACTGAAGCTTTCTTT; cdr3_aa: CASSQKPGVNTEAFF; d_call: -; j_call: TRBJ1-1; clone_size: few; v_call: TRBV4-2
cdr3_nt: TGCAGTGCTAGAGTCCCAGATACGCAGTATTTT; cdr3_aa: CSARVPDTQYF; d_call: -; j_call: TRBJ2-3; clone_size: many; v_call: TRBV20-1
cdr3_nt: TGTGCCTGGAGTGTACGCAGGGACTACGAGCAGTACTTC; cdr3_aa: CAWSVRRDYEQYF; d_call: -; j_call: TRBJ2-7; clone_size: -; v_call: TRBV30
cdr3_nt: TGCGCCAGCAGCTCTGGTGACAGAGCCTATGGCTACACCTTC; cdr3_aa: CASSSGDRAYGYTF; d_call: -; j_call: TRBJ1-2; clone_size: few; v_call: TRBV5-1
cdr3_nt: TGTGCCAGCAGTTACGGGAGGGACAGGAGTCATTATGGCTACACCTTC; cdr3_aa: CASSYGRDRSHYGYTF; d_call: TRBD1; j_call: TRBJ1-2; clone_size: -; v_call: TRBV6-6
cdr3_nt: TGTGCCAGCAGTTCCGGGACACCTAACTATGGCTACACCTTC; cdr3_aa: CASSSGTPNYGYTF; d_call: -; j_call: TRBJ1-2; clone_size: -; v_call: TRBV12-3/TRBV12-4
cdr3_nt: TGTGCCAGCAGTTTCCTTGGGGTCTCTGGGGCCAACGTCCTGACTTTC; cdr3_aa: CASSFLGVSGANVLTF; d_call: -; j_call: TRBJ2-6; clone_size: few; v_call: TRBV27
cdr3_nt: TGTGCCAGCAGCGCAGGGACTACCGTATTTCCCTTAGAGACCCAGTACTTC; cdr3_aa: CASSAGTTVFPLETQYF; d_call: TRBD2; j_call: TRBJ2-5; clone_size: -; v_call: TRBV5-5
cdr3_nt: TGTGCCAGCAGCTTTGGGGCTAGCGGATCCTACAATGAGCAGTTCTTC; cdr3_aa: CASSFGASGSYNEQFF; d_call: TRBD2; j_call: TRBJ2-1; clone_size: -; v_call: TRBV9
cdr3_nt: TGTGCCAGCAGCCAAGATGATAGAGTTGGCACAGATACGCAGTATTTT; cdr3_aa: CASSQDDRVGTDTQYF; d_call: -; j_call: TRBJ2-3; clone_size: -; v_call: TRBV14
cdr3_nt: TGTGCCAGCAGTTCGGTAGGGGAAAAAGCCCCTGGTGGCTACACCTTC; cdr3_aa: CASSSVGEKAPGGYTF; d_call: -; j_call: TRBJ1-2; clone_size: -; v_call: TRBV28
cdr3_nt: TGTGCCAGCAGCCAGGCGTCCGGACACTTTTCCTACGAGCAGTACTTC; cdr3_aa: CASSQASGHFSYEQYF; d_call: -; j_call: TRBJ2-7; clone_size: few; v_call: TRBV3-1
cdr3_nt: TGCGCCAGCAGCTTGGCGCAAGGACAGGGGGCCTCCTACGAGCAGTACTTC; cdr3_aa: CASSLAQGQGASYEQYF; d_call: TRBD1; j_call: TRBJ2-7; clone_size: -; v_call: TRBV5-1
cdr3_nt: TGCAGTGCTCGAAAATATACTAGCGGCGAGACAGATACGCAGTATTTT; cdr3_aa: CSARKYTSGETDTQYF; d_call: TRBD2; j_call: TRBJ2-3; clone_size: -; v_call: TRBV20-1
cdr3_nt: TGCGCCAGCAGTTCCCCCGGCCACACCGGGGAGCTGTTTTTT; cdr3_aa: CASSSPGHTGELFF; d_call: -; j_call: TRBJ2-2; clone_size: -; v_call: TRBV5-1
cdr3_nt: TGCAGTGCTAGACCTAGCGGGGGCCCCACAGATACGCAGTATTTT; cdr3_aa: CSARPSGGPTDTQYF; d_call: TRBD2; j_call: TRBJ2-3; clone_size: -; v_call: TRBV20-1
cdr3_nt: TGCAGCGTTGTAAGCGGGAGGGAATCCACAGATACGCAGTATTTT; cdr3_aa: CSVVSGRESTDTQYF; d_call: TRBD2; j_call: TRBJ2-3; clone_size: many; v_call: TRBV29-1
cdr3_nt: TGTGCCAGCAGAGATCAGGGGAGCCCTGTCGAGCAGTACTTC; cdr3_aa: CASRDQGSPVEQYF; d_call: -; j_call: TRBJ2-7; clone_size: few; v_call: TRBV12-3/TRBV12-4
cdr3_nt: TGTGCCAGCAGCCACGTGATGGGGGCGCGGGGGGCCAACGTCCTGACTTTC; cdr3_aa: CASSHVMGARGANVLTF; d_call: -; j_call: TRBJ2-6; clone_size: few; v_call: TRBV12-3/TRBV12-4
cdr3_nt: TGTGCCAGCAGCCTCAAGACCGTTGAGTACGAGCAGTACTTC; cdr3_aa: CASSLKTVEYEQYF; d_call: -; j_call: TRBJ2-7; clone_size: many; v_call: TRBV4-2
cdr3_nt: TGTGCCAGCAGTCTCCGGACAGGGAGGAACACTGAAGCTTTCTTT; cdr3_aa: CASSLRTGRNTEAFF; d_call: TRBD1; j_call: TRBJ1-1; clone_size: -; v_call: TRBV12-3/TRBV12-4
cdr3_nt: TGTGCCAGCTCCGAGGCGGGACGGGTAGAGACCCAGTACTTC; cdr3_aa: CASSEAGRVETQYF; d_call: -; j_call: TRBJ2-5; clone_size: -; v_call: TRBV6-6
cdr3_nt: TGTGCCAGCAGGTTAGACGAGGGGAACTATGGCTACACCTTC; cdr3_aa: CASRLDEGNYGYTF; d_call: -; j_call: TRBJ1-2; clone_size: -; v_call: TRBV7-6
cdr3_nt: TGTGCCAGCAGCCTGTCGTGGGATACGCAGTATTTT; cdr3_aa: CASSLSWDTQYF; d_call: -; j_call: TRBJ2-3; clone_size: -; v_call: TRBV7-2
cdr3_nt: TGCAGCGCCCAAGGCACACCTGGGGTCCGGGAGACCCAGTACTTC; cdr3_aa: CSAQGTPGVRETQYF; d_call: -; j_call: TRBJ2-5; clone_size: many; v_call: TRBV29-1
cdr3_nt: TGTGCCAGCAGACGGACAGGTCTCGTTAGCGGGAGTAATAGGTTTGGAGAGCAGTACTTC; cdr3_aa: CASRRTGLVSGSNRFGEQYF; d_call: TRBD2; j_call: TRBJ2-7; clone_size: -; v_call: TRBV27
cdr3_nt: TGTGCCAGCAGTCAGGGGCCTCAAGCTTTCTTT; cdr3_aa: CASSQGPQAFF; d_call: -; j_call: TRBJ1-1; clone_size: -; v_call: TRBV6-2/TRBV6-3
cdr3_nt: TGTGCCAGCAGCACTACAGCGGGACTACCCACAGATACGCAGTATTTT; cdr3_aa: CASSTTAGLPTDTQYF; d_call: TRBD2; j_call: TRBJ2-3; clone_size: -; v_call: TRBV5-6
cdr3_nt: TGCAGTGCGGTAGCGGGAGGAAAGGGCAATGAGCAGTTCTTC; cdr3_aa: CSAVAGGKGNEQFF; d_call: TRBD2; j_call: TRBJ2-1; clone_size: few; v_call: TRBV20-1
cdr3_nt: TGTGCCAGCAGACCTCGACAGGGGACGCCCTACGAGCAGTACTTC; cdr3_aa: CASRPRQGTPYEQYF; d_call: TRBD1; j_call: TRBJ2-7; clone_size: -; v_call: TRBV28
cdr3_nt: TGCAGTGCCCCGCGGCAGATACCCCAAGAGACCCAGTACTTC; cdr3_aa: CSAPRQIPQETQYF; d_call: -; j_call: TRBJ2-5; clone_size: few; v_call: TRBV20-1
cdr3_nt: TGTGCCAGCATGGAGGAGTACGAGCAGTACTTC; cdr3_aa: CASMEEYEQYF; d_call: -; j_call: TRBJ2-7; clone_size: few; v_call: TRBV2
cdr3_nt: TGTGCCGGCAGCCCACCTGCTGGGGCCAACGTCCTGACTTTC; cdr3_aa: CAGSPPAGANVLTF; d_call: -; j_call: TRBJ2-6; clone_size: -; v_call: TRBV7-9
cdr3_nt: TGCAGTGCTAGTAGTCTCCATTACAATGAGCAGTTCTTC; cdr3_aa: CSASSLHYNEQFF; d_call: -; j_call: TRBJ2-1; clone_size: few; v_call: TRBV20-1
cdr3_nt: TGTGCCAGCAGCTTTTCGACTAGCGTGACCTACGAGCAGTACTTC; cdr3_aa: CASSFSTSVTYEQYF; d_call: TRBD2; j_call: TRBJ2-7; clone_size: few; v_call: TRBV3-1
cdr3_nt: TGTGCCAGCAGCGTACAGGGATTTCAGCCCCAGCATTTT; cdr3_aa: CASSVQGFQPQHF; d_call: -; j_call: TRBJ1-5; clone_size: -; v_call: TRBV5-6
cdr3_nt: TGTGCCAGCAGCCCCCTGTATTTT; cdr3_aa: CASSPLYF; d_call: -; j_call: TRBJ2-3; clone_size: -; v_call: TRBV5-5